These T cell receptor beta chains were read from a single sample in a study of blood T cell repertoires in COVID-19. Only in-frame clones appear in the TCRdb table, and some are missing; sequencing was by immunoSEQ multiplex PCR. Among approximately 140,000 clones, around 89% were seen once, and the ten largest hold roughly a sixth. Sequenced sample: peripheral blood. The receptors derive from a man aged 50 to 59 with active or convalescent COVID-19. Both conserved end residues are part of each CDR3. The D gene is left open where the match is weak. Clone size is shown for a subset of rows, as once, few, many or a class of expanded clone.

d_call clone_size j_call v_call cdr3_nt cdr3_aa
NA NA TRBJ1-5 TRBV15 TGTGCCACCAGCAGAGAGAGGGTAGGGAGGAATCAGCCCCAGCATTTT CATSRERVGRNQPQHF
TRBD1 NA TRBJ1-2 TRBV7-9 TGTGCCAGCAGCTTAGCTCGATCCGGGACAGGGCACTATGGCTACACCTTC CASSLARSGTGHYGYTF
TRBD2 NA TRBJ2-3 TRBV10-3 TGTGCCATCAGTGATGGGGGGGCAGATACGCAGTATTTT CAISDGGADTQYF
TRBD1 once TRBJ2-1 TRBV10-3 TGTGCCATCAGTGAGTCTATCAGGGGGACCTACAATGAGCAGTTCTTC CAISESIRGTYNEQFF
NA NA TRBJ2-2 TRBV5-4 TGTGCCAGCAGCCCGAAGAACGGGGGGCCAGCGGGGACCGGGGAGCTGTTTTTT CASSPKNGGPAGTGELFF
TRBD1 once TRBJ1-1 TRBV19 TGTGCCAGTCGCCGCGGGACAGCTTCAGCTTTCTTT CASRRGTASAFF
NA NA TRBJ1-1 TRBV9 TGTGCCAGCAGCGTAGCGGGCACTGAAGCTTTCTTT CASSVAGTEAFF
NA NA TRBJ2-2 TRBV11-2 TGTGCCAGCAGGCTGGGACAGAACACCGGGGAGCTGTTTTTT CASRLGQNTGELFF
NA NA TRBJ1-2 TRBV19 TGTGCCAGTAGGAGCCCTCCGGGACACCGGGTAGGTCATGGCTACACCTTC CASRSPPGHRVGHGYTF
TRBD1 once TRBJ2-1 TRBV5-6 TGTGCCAGCAGCGGCCTGGACAGGACCCACAATGAGCAGTTCTTC CASSGLDRTHNEQFF
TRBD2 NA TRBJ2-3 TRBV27 TGTGCCAGCAAAAAAATGGGACTAGCGCCAGAGGCAGATACGCAGTATTTT CASKKMGLAPEADTQYF
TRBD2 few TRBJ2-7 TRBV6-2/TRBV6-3 TGTGCCAGCAGTTGGGCGGGAGGGCCCTACGAGCAGTACTTC CASSWAGGPYEQYF
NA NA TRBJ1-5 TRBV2 TGTGCCAGCAGTGAAGGACAGAATATTAATCAGCCCCAGCATTTT CASSEGQNINQPQHF
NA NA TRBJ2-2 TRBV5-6 TGTGCCAGCAGCAGATTGGACAGAAACACCGGGGAGCTGTTTTTT CASSRLDRNTGELFF
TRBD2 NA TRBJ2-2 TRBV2 TGTGCCAGCAGTGTAGCGGGGGGGCCCGGGGAGCTGTTTTTT CASSVAGGPGELFF
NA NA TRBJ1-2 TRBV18 TGTGCCAGCTCACCGTCCGGGAACTATGGCTACACCTTC CASSPSGNYGYTF